The present T cell receptor beta chain was sequenced within a study of blood T cell repertoires in COVID-19. This clone was observed a handful of times. Germline CDR1 reads MNHEY; CDR2 reads SMNVEV (reference sequence). The CDR3 extends over 15 amino acids. The ends lost 4 bases at V and 6 bases at J; junction bases unmatched: 7. As processed by the authors: Reference gene primer amplification gave nucleated cell count estimates. Repertoires were generated with immunoSEQ multiplex PCR, while TCRdb's copy carries only in-frame clones and drops some. V, J and clone size reflect that table, while D and trimming were determined from the DNA. The data contain 200,000 to 250,000 clones, roughly four fifths of them singletons. Across roughly 25 US areas, participants ranged in age from 18 to 89 years. Participants were placed into cohorts based on the clinical history they reported. Among Cohort 3 donors, those recovered had two negative PCRs, clearance, or symptom resolution.

The rearrangement joins TRBV27 to TRBJ1-3, with 9 bases matching TRBD1. The TCR originated in a woman aged 60 to 75 who had recovered from COVID-19. Sequencing was performed on PBMCs or T cells enriched from blood (not recorded which). The CDR3 nucleotides read TGTGCCAGCAGTTCCATGGGACAGGGAGAAAACACCATATATTTT. It specifies CASSSMGQGENTIYF.